The clone carrying this TCR beta chain has more than one count but fewer than ten. The sample is drawn from a study of CD8 T cells in ankylosing spondylitis. Germline values: CDR1 SGHKS, CDR2 YYEKEE (reference sequence). V was pared by 2 bases and J by 5 bases, with 14 bases between. The CDR3 consists of 15 residues. TCRdb used MiXCR to reprocess the 5' RACE reads, holding one entry per CDR3 protein. In the table there are 350,000 to 400,000 distinct CDR3 sequences, more than 20% of which are singletons. The sequence was obtained from a male donor with ankylosing spondylitis or in good health (not recorded which). Material for sequencing was blood, either unsorted or a sorted T cell fraction (not recorded which). V usage is TRBV5-5 and J usage is TRBJ2-1; the D gene could be TRBD1 or TRBD2 (7 bases each). The CDR3 reads CASSLTRGGHNEQFF. The CDR3, as DNA: TGTGCCAGCAGCTTAACCAGGGGGGGACACAATGAGCAGTTCTTC.